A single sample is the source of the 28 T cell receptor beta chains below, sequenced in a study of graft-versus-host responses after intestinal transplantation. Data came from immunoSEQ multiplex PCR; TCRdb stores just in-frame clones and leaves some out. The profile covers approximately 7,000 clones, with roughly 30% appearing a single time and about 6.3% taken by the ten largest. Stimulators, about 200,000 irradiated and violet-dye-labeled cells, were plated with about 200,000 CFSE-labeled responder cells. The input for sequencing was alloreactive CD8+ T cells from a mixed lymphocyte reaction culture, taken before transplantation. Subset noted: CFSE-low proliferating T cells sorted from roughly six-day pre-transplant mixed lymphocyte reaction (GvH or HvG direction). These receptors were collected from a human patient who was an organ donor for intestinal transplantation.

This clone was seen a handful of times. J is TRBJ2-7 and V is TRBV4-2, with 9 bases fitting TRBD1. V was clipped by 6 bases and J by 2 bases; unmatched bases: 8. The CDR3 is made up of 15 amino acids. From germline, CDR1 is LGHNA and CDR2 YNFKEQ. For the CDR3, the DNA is TGTGCCAGCAGTCGACGGGACAGGGCCACCTACGAGCAGTACTTC. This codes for CASSRRDRATYEQYF.

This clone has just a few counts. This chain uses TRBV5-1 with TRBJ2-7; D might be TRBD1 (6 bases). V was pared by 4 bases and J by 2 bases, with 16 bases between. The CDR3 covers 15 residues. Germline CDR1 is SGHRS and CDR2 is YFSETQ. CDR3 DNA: TGCGCCAGCAGCCTTCTTTACAGGGACCCCTACGAGCAGTACTTC. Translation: CASSLLYRDPYEQYF.

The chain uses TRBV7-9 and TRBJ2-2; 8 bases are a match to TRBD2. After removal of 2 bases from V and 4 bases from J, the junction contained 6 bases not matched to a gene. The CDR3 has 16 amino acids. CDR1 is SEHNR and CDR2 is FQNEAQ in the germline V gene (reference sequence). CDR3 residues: CASSLTRGGPTGELFF. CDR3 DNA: TGTGCCAGCAGCTTAACCCGGGGGGGTCCCACCGGGGAGCTGTTTTTT.

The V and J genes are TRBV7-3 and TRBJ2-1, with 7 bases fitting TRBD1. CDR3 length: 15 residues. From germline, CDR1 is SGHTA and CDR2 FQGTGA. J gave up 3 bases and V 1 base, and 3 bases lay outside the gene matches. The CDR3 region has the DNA TGTGCCAGCAGCTTAAGGGCAGGGGGCTACAATGAGCAGTTCTTC. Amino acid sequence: CASSLRAGGYNEQFF.

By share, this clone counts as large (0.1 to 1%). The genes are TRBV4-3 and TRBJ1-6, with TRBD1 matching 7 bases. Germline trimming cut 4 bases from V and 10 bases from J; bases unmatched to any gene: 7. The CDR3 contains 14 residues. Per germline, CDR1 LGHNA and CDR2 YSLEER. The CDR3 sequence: CASSLRDSGSPLHF. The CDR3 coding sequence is TGCGCCAGCAGCCTCCGGGACAGTGGATCACCCCTCCACTTT.

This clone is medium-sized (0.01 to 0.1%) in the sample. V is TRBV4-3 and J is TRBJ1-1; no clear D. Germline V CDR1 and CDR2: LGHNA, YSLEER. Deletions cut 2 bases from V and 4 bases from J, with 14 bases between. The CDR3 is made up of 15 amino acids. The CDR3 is CASSQKARGGTEAFF. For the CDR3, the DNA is TGCGCCAGCAGCCAAAAGGCCCGGGGAGGCACTGAAGCTTTCTTT.

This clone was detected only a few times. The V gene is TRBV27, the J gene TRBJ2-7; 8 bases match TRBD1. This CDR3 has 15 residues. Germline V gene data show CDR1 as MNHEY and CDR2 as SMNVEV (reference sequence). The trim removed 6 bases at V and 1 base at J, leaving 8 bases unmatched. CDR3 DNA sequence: TGTGCCAGCAGCCCAGGACAGGGAGGATCCTACGAGCAGTACTTC. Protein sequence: CASSPGQGGSYEQYF.

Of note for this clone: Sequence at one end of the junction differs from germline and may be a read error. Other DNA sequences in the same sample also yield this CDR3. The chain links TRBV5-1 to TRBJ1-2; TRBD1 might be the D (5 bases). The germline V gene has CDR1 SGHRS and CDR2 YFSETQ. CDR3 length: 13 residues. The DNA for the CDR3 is TGTGCCAGCAGCTTGCGGGGGGACTATGGCTACACCTTC. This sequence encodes CASSLRGDYGYTF. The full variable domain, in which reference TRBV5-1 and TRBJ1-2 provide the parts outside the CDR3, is KAGVTQTPRYLIKTRGQQVTLSCSPISGHRSVSWYQQTPGQGLQFLFEYFSETQRNKGNFPGRFSGRQFSNSRSEMNVSTLELGDSALYLCASSLRGDYGYTFGSGTRLTVV.

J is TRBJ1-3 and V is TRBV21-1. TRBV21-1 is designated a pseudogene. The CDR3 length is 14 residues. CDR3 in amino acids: CASGRSYSGNTIYF. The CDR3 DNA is TGTGCCAGCGGGCGGTCATACTCTGGAAACACCATATATTTT.

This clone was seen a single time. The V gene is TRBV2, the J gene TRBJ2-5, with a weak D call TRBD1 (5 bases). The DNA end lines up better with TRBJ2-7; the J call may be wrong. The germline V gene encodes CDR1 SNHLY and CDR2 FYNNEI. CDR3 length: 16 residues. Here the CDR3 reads CASSESPRQNTYEQYF. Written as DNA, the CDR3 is TGTGCCAGCAGTGAAAGTCCGAGACAGAACACCTACGAGCAGTACTTC.

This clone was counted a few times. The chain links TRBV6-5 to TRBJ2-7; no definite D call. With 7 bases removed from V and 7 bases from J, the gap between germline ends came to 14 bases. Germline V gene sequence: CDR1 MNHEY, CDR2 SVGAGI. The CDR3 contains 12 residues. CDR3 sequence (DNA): TGTGCCAGCAATCCCCTCGGGCCAGAGCAGTACTTC. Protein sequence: CASNPLGPEQYF.

CDR3 DNA: TGTGCTAGTGGTTTGGTACCGGAAGGGAGACTTCATGGCTACACCTTC. This sequence encodes CASGLVPEGRLHGYTF. The chain uses TRBV12-5 and TRBJ1-2, with D unresolved. The V end lost 0 bases, the J end lost 6 bases, and 17 bases lay between the germline ends. Germline loops: CDR1 LGHNT, CDR2 FRNRAP. This CDR3 is built from 16 residues.

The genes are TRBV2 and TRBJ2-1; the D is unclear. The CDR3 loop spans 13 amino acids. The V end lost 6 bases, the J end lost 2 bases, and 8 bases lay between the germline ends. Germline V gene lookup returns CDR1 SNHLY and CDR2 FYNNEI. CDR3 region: CASRPRPYNEQFF. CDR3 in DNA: TGTGCCAGCAGGCCTAGACCCTACAATGAGCAGTTCTTC.

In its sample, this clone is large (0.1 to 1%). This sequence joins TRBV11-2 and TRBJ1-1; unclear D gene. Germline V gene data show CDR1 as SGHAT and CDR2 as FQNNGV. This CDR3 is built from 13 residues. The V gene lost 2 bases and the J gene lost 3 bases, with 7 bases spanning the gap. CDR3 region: CASSLIAYTEAFF. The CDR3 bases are TGTGCCAGCAGCTTAATTGCGTACACTGAAGCTTTCTTT.

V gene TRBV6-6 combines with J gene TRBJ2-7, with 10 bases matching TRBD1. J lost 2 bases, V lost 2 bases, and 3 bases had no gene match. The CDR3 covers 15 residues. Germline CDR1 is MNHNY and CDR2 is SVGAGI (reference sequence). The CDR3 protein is CASSYEGTGAYEQYF. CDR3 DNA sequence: TGTGCCAGCAGTTACGAAGGGACAGGGGCCTACGAGCAGTACTTC.

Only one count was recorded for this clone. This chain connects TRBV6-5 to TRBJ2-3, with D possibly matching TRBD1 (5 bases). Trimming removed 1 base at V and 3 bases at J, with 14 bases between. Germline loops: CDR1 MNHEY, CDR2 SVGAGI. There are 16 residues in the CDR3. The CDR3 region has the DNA TGTGCCAGCAGTTACTGGATCAGGGTTTCTACAGATACGCAGTATTTT. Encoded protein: CASSYWIRVSTDTQYF.

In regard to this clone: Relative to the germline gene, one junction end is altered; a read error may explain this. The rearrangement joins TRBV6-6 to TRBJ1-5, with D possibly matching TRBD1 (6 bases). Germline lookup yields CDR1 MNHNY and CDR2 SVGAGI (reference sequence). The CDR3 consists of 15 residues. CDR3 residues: CASSYPTGFNRPQHF. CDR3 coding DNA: TGTGCCAGCAGTTACCCGACAGGCTTCAATCGGCCCCAGCATTTT.

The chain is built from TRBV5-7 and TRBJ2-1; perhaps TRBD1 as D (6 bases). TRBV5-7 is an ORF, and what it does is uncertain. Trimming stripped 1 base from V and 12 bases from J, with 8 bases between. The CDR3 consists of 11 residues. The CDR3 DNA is TGTGCCAGCAGCTTGCGGACAGCGCAGTTCTTC. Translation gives CASSLRTAQFF.

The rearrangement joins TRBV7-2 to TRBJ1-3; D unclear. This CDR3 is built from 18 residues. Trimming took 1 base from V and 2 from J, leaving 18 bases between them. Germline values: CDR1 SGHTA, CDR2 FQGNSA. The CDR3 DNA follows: TGTGCCAGCAGCTTAGTTTCTATAAGGGTTGATGCTGGAAACACCATATATTTT. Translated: CASSLVSIRVDAGNTIYF. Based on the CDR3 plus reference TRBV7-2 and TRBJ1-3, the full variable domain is GAGVSQSPSNKVTEKGKDVELRCDPISGHTALYWYRQSLGQGLEFLIYFQGNSAPDKSGLPSDRFSAERTGGSVSTLTIQRTQQEDSAVYLCASSLVSIRVDAGNTIYFGEGSWLTVV.

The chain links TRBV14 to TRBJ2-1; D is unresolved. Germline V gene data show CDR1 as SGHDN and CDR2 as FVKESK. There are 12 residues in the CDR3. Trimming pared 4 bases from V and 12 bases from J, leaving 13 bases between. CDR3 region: CASSRTGDRQFF. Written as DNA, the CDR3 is TGTGCCAGCAGCCGCACTGGGGATCGGCAGTTCTTC.

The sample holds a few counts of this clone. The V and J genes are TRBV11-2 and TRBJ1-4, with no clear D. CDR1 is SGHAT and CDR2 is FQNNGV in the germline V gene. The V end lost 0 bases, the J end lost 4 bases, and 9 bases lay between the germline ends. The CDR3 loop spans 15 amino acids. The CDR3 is CASSLEALINEKLFF. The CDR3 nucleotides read TGTGCCAGCAGCTTAGAGGCGCTAATTAATGAAAAACTGTTTTTT.

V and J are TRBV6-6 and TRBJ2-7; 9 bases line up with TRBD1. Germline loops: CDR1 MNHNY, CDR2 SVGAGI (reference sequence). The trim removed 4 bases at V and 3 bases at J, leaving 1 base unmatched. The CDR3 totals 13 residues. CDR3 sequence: CASSWGQGYEQYF. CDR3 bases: TGTGCCAGCAGTTGGGGACAGGGCTACGAGCAGTACTTC.

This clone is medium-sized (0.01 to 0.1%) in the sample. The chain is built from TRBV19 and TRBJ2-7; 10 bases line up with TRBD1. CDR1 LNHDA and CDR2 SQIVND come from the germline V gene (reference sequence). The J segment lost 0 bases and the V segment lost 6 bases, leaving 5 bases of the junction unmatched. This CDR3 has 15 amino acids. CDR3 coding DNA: TGTGCCAGTAGCCCAGGGACAGGGGCCTCCTACGAGCAGTACTTC. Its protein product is CASSPGTGASYEQYF. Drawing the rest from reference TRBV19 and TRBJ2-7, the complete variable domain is DGGITQSPKYLFRKEGQNVTLSCEQNLNHDAMYWYRQDPGQGLRLIYYSQIVNDFQKGDIAEGYSVSREKKESFPLTVTSAQKNPTAFYLCASSPGTGASYEQYFGPGTRLTVT.

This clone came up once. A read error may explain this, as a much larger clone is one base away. The CDR3 nucleotides are TGTGCCAGTAGAATAGGGGGGAACACTGGAGCTTTCTTT. Amino acid sequence: CASRIGGNTGAFF. The chain links TRBV19 to TRBJ1-1, with D perhaps TRBD1 (6 bases). Germline CDR1 LNHDA, CDR2 SQIVND (reference sequence). This CDR3 has 13 amino acids.

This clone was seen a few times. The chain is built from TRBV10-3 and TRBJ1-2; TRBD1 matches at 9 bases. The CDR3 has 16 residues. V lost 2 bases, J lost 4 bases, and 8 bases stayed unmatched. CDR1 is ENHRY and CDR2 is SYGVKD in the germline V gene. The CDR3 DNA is TGTGCCATCAGTGAGAGGACAGGGGCTTTCACCTATGGCTACACCTTC. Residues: CAISERTGAFTYGYTF.

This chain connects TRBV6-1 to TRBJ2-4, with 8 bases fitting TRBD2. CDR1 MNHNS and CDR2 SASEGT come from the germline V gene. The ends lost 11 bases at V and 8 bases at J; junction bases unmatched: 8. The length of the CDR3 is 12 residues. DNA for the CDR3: TGTGCCTGGCGAGCGGGGGCGGACATTCAGTACTTC. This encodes CAWRAGADIQYF.

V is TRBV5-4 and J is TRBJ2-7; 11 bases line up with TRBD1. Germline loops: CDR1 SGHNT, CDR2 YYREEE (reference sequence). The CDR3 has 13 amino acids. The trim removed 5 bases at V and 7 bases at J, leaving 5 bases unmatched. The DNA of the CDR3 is TGTGCCAGCAGGGGACAGGGGGTGAGAGAGCAGTACTTC. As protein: CASRGQGVREQYF.

CDR3 bases: TGTGCCAGCAGCTTAGTGGGGGTTGGGGAGACCCAGTACTTC. Translating it yields CASSLVGVGETQYF. This chain joins TRBV7-6 and TRBJ2-5; perhaps D is TRBD1 or TRBD2 (5 bases each). Germline V gene data show CDR1 as SGHVS and CDR2 as FNYEAQ. This CDR3 region has 14 residues. Trimming removed 1 base at V and 5 bases at J, with 11 bases between.